The entry below describes one TCR beta chain. Its antigen is not identified. Germline CDR1 MNHNY, CDR2 SVGAGI (reference sequence). The CDR3 extends over 15 amino acids. The junction had 5 bases not matched to a gene; V was cut back by 7 bases and J by 0 bases. The sample originates from a study of shared clonotypes between healthy human individuals. General study findings and limits: Estimated clonotype richness was generally higher in naive than memory subsets. It was observed that roughly 5.5% of naive CD4 clonotypes were shared across several donors.

For every subset, genomic DNA was evenly distributed across several immunoSEQ plates. Produced via immunoSEQ multiplex PCR; TCRdb's table is partial and in-frame only. This sample has more than 2,000,000 clones, with approximately 93% found just once. This receptor was identified in a man younger than 35 in good health. Some clones in this sample may be carry-over from other donors' samples. The specimen sequenced was naive CD4+ T cells from PBMCs. Indicated subset: CD45RA+ positively selected. The chain uses TRBV6-6 and TRBJ1-5; 8 bases map to TRBD1. CDR3 region: CASKGTGHSNQPQHF. In nucleotides, the CDR3 is TGTGCCAGCAAGGGGACAGGTCATAGCAATCAGCCCCAGCATTTT.